Following are 2 T cell receptor beta chains from one sample sequenced in a study of blood T cell repertoires in COVID-19. Data came from immunoSEQ multiplex PCR; TCRdb stores just in-frame clones and leaves some out. Of a few hundred thousand clones listed, around nine tenths are singletons. The specimen was peripheral blood. The source is a human donor in a cohort sampled during active COVID-19.

CDR3 coding DNA: TGTGCCAGTAACCCCCGGACAGGCTATCAGCCCCAGCATTTT. It is translated as CASNPRTGYQPQHF. The gene calls are TRBV19 and TRBJ1-5; TRBD1 agrees at 7 bases. Losses at the gene ends were 7 bases for V and 5 bases for J; bases not matched to a gene: 8. The germline gives CDR1 LNHDA, CDR2 SQIVND (reference sequence). The CDR3 contains 14 residues.

The chain carries TRBV3-1 (or the pseudogene TRBV3-2) and TRBJ2-3; TRBD1 is a possible D gene (6 bases). Germline CDR1 reads LGHDT; CDR2 reads YNNKEL (reference sequence). With 2 bases removed from V and 1 base from J, the gap between germline ends came to 10 bases. The CDR3 totals 15 residues. This CDR3 is CASSQMPGGTDTQYF. The CDR3 DNA follows: TGTGCCAGCAGCCAAATGCCAGGGGGCACAGATACGCAGTATTTT.